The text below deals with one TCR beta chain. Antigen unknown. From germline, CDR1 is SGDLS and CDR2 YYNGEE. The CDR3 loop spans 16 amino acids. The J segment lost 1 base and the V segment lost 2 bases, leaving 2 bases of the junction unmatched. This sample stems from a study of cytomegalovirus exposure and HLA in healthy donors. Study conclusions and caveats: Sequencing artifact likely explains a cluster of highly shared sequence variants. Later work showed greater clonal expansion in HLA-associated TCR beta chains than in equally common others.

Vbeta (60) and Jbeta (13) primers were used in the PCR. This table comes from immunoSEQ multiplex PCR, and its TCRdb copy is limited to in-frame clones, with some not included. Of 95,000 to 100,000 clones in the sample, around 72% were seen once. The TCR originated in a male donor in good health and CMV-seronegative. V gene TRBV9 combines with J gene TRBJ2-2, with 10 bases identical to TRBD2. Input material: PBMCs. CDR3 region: CASSVSGRQNTGELFF. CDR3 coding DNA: TGTGCCAGCAGCGTTAGCGGGAGGCAGAACACCGGGGAGCTGTTTTTT.